These T cell receptor beta chains were read from a single sample in a study of shared clonotypes between healthy human individuals. Assay: immunoSEQ multiplex PCR; the TCRdb copy retains only in-frame clones and omits some. Of just over 2,000,000 clones listed, about 95% are singletons. Source material: naive CD8+ T cells sorted from blood. Receptor source: a young man in good health. CDR3s include the opening cysteine and the closing phenylalanine or tryptophan.

TRBJ1-5 | TRBV2 | CASSEGKGHSSNQPQHF
TRBJ2-2 | TRBV28 | CASISRVAGTGELFF
TRBJ2-7 | TRBV6-1 | CASSEDRLPNEQYF
TRBJ2-6 | TRBV28 | CATWTPLLHSGANVLTF
TRBJ1-1 | TRBV7-9 | CASSFLGPRNTEAFF
TRBJ2-5 | TRBV5-5 | CASSWGLEGGQETQYF
TRBJ1-1 | TRBV10-2 | CASGDRPSTEAFF
TRBJ2-1 | TRBV29-1 | CSVALAVAYNEQFF
TRBJ2-7 | TRBV7-9 | CASTYLGSSYEQYF
TRBJ2-2 | TRBV4-1 | CASSQDLTGSTGELFF
TRBJ2-7 | TRBV9 | CASSAVQGASTYEQYF
TRBJ1-1 | TRBV5-6 | CASSEQGLNTEAFF
TRBJ2-5 | TRBV9 | CASSVEGLDQETQYF
TRBJ2-7 | TRBV27 | CASSLSMSNTYEQYF
TRBJ1-1 | TRBV29-1 | CSAVGTSEAFF
TRBJ2-2 | TRBV7-2 | CASSLEGLRGWELFF
TRBJ1-3 | TRBV28 | CAIGLSGEGSGNTIYF
TRBJ2-5 | TRBV10-3 | CATNSYGQETQYF
TRBJ2-5 | TRBV7-6 | CASSLATGGETQYF
TRBJ2-2 | TRBV5-8 | CASSWGTDTGELFF
TRBJ2-3 | TRBV19 | CASTPVGDPSTDTQYF
TRBJ1-6 | TRBV7-9 | CASSWGLNSPLHF
TRBJ2-5 | TRBV4-1 | CASSQGRGEETQYF
TRBJ1-5 | TRBV7-9 | CASSLDASNQPQHF
- | TRBV10-1 | CASGTSGKRYEQYF
TRBJ2-1 | TRBV7-9 | CASSRGTGATYNEQFF
TRBJ2-7 | TRBV4-3 | CASSQDAGGTYEQYF
TRBJ1-5 | TRBV28 | CASSQRTGEGNQPQHF
TRBJ2-5 | TRBV7-6 | CASRGLAGAPDPQETQYF
TRBJ2-1 | TRBV4-3 | CASSQELAGSHGDHNEQFF
TRBJ2-5 | TRBV5-6 | CASSLIRAWETQYF
TRBJ1-2 | TRBV6-6 | CAGETWTARGYGYTF
TRBJ2-2 | TRBV28 | CASSYIPTGELFF
TRBJ2-1 | TRBV30 | CAWSLEGRFYNEQFF
TRBJ2-7 | TRBV6-7 | CASSYSARDPYF
TRBJ1-6 | TRBV4-1 | CASRAAGPYNSPLHF
TRBJ1-1 | TRBV10-1 | CASTPRGHDATEAFF
TRBJ1-5 | TRBV6-1 | CASSWNSVPQHF
TRBJ2-7 | TRBV4-3 | CASSQAPDRGPYEQYF
TRBJ1-6 | TRBV5-4 | CASSLTDQLNSPLHF
TRBJ1-5 | TRBV2 | CASSASGTESNQPQHF
TRBJ2-1 | TRBV7-9 | CASSLVGTEQFF
TRBJ2-3 | TRBV13 | CASSLLLAPTDTQYF
TRBJ2-6 | TRBV2 | CASSLGPGANVLTF
TRBJ2-7 | TRBV11-2 | CASSLELRTFSYEQYF
TRBJ2-7 | TRBV5-4 | CASSLGGPTYEQYF
TRBJ1-1 | TRBV6-5 | CASSYRVGTEAFF
TRBJ2-7 | TRBV29-1 | CSVEVGTGTWNEQYF
TRBJ2-3 | TRBV2 | CASSGGTSGWTSTDTQYF
TRBJ2-7 | TRBV11-2 | CASSLDGPSSYEQYF
TRBJ1-4 | TRBV5-6 | CASKRAVENEKLFF
TRBJ2-2 | TRBV4-3 | CASSQDRSGELFF
TRBJ2-7 | TRBV27 | CASRQGKDEQYF
TRBJ2-7 | TRBV7-8 | CASKLGVGDYEQYF
TRBJ1-1 | TRBV4-2 | CASSQDIFESGITEAFF
TRBJ2-7 | TRBV7-9 | CASSEAYEQYF
TRBJ2-7 | TRBV7-9 | CASSLEGTAYEQYF
TRBJ1-2 | TRBV10-3 | CATEPDPDYGYTF
TRBJ2-3 | TRBV7-8 | CASSPRLAGNTDTQYF